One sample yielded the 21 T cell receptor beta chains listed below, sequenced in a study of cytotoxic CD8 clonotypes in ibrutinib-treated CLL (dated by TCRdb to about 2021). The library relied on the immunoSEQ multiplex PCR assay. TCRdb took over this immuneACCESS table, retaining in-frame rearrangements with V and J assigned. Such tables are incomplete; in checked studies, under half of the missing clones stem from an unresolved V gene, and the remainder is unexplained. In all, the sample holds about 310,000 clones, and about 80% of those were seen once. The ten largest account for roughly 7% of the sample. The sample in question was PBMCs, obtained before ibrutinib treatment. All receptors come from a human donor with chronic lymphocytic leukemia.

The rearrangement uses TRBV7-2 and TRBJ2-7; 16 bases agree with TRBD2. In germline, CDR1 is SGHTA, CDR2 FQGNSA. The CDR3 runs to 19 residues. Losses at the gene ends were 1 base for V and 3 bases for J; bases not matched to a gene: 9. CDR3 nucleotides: TGTGCCAGCAGCTTAGTAGGGACTAGCGGGAGGGGAGGGGACTACGAGCAGTACTTC. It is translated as CASSLVGTSGRGGDYEQYF. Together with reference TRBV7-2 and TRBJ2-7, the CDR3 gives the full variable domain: GAGVSQSPSNKVTEKGKDVELRCDPISGHTALYWYRQSLGQGLEFLIYFQGNSAPDKSGLPSDRFSAERTGGSVSTLTIQRTQQEDSAVYLCASSLVGTSGRGGDYEQYFGPGTRLTVT.

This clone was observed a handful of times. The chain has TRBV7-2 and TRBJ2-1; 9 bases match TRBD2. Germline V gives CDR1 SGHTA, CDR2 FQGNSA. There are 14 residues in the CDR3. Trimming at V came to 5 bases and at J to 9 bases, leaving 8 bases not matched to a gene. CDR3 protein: CASSPKREVSEQFF. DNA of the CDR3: TGTGCCAGCAGCCCAAAGCGGGAGGTGAGTGAGCAGTTCTTC.

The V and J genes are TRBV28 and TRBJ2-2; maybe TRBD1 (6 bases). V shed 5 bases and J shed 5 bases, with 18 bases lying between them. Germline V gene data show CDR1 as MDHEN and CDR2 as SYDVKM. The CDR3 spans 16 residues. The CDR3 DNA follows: TGTGCCAGCAGTCTTCCGGGACAAGGCAAAACCGGGGAGCTGTTTTTT. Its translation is CASSLPGQGKTGELFF.

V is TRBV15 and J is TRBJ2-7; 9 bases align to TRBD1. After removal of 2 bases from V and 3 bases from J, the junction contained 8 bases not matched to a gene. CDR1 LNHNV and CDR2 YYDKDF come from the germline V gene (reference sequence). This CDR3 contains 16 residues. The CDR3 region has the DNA TGTGCCACCAGCAGACATCCGGGACAGGGCCGCTACGAGCAGTACTTC. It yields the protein CATSRHPGQGRYEQYF.

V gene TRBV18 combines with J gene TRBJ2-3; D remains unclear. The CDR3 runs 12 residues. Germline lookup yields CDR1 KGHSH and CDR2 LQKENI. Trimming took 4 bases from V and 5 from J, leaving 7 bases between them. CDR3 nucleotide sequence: TGTGCCAGCTCACTGCCGGGAGATACGCAGTATTTT. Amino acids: CASSLPGDTQYF.

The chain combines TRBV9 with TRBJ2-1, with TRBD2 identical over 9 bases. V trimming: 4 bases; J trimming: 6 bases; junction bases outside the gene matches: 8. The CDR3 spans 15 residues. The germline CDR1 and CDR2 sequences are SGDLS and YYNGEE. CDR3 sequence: CASSTSGTSTNEQFF. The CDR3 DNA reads TGTGCCAGCAGCACATCCGGGACTAGCACCAATGAGCAGTTCTTC.

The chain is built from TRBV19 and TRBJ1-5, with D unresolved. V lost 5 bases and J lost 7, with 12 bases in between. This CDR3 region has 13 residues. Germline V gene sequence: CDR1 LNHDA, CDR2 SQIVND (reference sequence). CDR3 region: CASSLSGGQPQHF. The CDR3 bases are TGTGCCAGTAGTCTAAGCGGAGGGCAGCCCCAGCATTTT.

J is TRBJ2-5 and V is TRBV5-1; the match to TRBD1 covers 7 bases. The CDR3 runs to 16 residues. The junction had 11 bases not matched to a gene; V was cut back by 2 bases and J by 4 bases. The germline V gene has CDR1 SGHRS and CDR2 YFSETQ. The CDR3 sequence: CASSFEPTGPGETQYF. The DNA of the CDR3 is TGCGCCAGCAGCTTCGAACCGACAGGGCCTGGAGAGACCCAGTACTTC.

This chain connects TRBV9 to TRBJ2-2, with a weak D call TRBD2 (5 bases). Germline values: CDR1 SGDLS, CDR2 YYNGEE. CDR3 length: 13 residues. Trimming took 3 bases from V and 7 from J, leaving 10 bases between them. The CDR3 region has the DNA TGTGCCAGCAGCGCCGGGGTCCGCGGGGAGCTGTTTTTT. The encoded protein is CASSAGVRGELFF. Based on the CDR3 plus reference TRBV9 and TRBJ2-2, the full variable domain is DSGVTQTPKHLITATGQRVTLRCSPRSGDLSVYWYQQSLDQGLQFLIQYYNGEERAKGNILERFSAQQFPDLHSELNLSSLELGDSALYFCASSAGVRGELFFGEGSRLTVL.

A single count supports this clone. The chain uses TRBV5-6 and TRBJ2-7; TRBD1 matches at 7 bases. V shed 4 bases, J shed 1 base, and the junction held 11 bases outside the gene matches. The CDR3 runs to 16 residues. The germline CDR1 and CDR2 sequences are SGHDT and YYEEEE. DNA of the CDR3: TGTGCCAGCAGCGAGGTAGGGGGCAAAAGTTCCTACGAGCAGTACTTC. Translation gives CASSEVGGKSSYEQYF.

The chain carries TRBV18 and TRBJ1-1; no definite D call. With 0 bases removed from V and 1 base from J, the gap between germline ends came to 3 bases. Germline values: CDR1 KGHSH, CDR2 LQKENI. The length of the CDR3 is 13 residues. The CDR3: CASSPPQNTEAFF. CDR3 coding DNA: TGTGCCAGCTCACCACCCCAGAACACTGAAGCTTTCTTT. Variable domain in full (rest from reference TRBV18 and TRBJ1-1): NAGVMQNPRHLVRRRGQEARLRCSPMKGHSHVYWYRQLPEEGLKFMVYLQKENIIDESGMPKERFSAEFPKEGPSILRIQQVVRGDSAAYFCASSPPQNTEAFFGQGTRLTVV.

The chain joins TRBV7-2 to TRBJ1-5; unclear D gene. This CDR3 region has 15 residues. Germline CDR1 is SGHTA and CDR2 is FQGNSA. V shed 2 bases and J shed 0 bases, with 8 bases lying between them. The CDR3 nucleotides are TGTGCCAGCAGCTTAAGGGCCAGTAGCAATCAGCCCCAGCATTTT. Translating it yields CASSLRASSNQPQHF.

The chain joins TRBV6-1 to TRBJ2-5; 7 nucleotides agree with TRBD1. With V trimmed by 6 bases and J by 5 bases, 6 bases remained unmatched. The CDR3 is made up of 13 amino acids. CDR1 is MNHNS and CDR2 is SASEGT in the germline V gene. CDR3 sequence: CASRNRGRETQYF. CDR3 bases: TGTGCCAGCAGGAACAGGGGTAGGGAGACCCAGTACTTC.

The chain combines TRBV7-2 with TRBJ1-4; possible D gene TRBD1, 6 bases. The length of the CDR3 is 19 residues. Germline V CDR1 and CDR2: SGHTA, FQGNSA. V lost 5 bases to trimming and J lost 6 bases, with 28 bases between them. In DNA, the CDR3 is TGTGCCAGCAGCCCGGAATTAGTAGGCCGGGGGCTACCTCATGAAAAACTGTTTTTT. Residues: CASSPELVGRGLPHEKLFF.

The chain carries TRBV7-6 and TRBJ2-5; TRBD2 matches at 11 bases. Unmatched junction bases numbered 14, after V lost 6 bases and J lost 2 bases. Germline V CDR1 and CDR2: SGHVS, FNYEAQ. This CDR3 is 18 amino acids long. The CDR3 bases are TGTGCCAGCAGATACCATATAGCGGGAGGGGGCGAGCAAGAGACCCAGTACTTC. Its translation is CASRYHIAGGGEQETQYF.

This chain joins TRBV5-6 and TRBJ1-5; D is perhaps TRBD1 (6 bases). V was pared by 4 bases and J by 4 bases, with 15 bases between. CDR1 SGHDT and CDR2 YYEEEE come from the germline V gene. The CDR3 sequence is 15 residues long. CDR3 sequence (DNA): TGTGCCAGCAGCCTCTCAGGGGCCCCAAATCAGCCCCAGCATTTT. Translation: CASSLSGAPNQPQHF.

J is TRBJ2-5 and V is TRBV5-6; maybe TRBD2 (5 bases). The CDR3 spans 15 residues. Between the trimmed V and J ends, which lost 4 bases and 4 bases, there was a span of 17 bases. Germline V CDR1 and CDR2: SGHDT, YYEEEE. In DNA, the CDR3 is TGTGCCAGCAGCCCCCCCCTACTAGTAGCAGAGACCCAGTACTTC. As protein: CASSPPLLVAETQYF.

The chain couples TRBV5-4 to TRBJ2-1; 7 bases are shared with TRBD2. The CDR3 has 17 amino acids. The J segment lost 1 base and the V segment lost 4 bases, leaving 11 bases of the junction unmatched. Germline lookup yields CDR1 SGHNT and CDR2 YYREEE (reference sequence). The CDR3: CASSRQLARSSYNEQFF. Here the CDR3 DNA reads TGTGCCAGCAGCCGACAACTAGCGCGGTCTTCCTACAATGAGCAGTTCTTC.

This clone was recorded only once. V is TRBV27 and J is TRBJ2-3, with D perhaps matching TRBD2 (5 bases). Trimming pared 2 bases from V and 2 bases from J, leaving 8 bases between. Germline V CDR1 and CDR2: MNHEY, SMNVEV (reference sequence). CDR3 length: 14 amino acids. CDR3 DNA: TGTGCCAGCAGTTTAATGCTAGCCACAGATACGCAGTATTTT. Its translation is CASSLMLATDTQYF.

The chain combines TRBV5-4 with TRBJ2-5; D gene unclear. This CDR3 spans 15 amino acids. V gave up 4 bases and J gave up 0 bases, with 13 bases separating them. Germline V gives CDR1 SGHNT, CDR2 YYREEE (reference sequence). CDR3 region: CASSPYAGNQETQYF. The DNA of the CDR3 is TGTGCCAGCAGCCCATATGCCGGAAACCAAGAGACCCAGTACTTC.

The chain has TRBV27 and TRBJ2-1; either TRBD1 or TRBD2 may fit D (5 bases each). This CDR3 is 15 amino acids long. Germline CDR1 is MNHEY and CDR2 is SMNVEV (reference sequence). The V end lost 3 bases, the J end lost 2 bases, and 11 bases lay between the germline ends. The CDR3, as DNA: TGTGCCAGCAGTTTTGGGGACGGGCCCTACAATGAGCAGTTCTTC. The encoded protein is CASSFGDGPYNEQFF.